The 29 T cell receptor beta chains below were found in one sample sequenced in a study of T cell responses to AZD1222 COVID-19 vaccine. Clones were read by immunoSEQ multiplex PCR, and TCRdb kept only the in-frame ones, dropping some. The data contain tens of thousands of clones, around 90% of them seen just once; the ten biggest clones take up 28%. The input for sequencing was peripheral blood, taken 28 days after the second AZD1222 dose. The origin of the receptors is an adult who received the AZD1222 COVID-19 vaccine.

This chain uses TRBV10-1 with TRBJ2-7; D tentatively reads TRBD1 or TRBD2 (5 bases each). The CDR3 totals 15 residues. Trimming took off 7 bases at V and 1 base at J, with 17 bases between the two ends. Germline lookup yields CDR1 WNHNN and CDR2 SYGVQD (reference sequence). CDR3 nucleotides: TGCGCCAGCACCTCCCGGGGCTTCTCGTCCTACGAGCAGTACTTC. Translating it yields CASTSRGFSSYEQYF.

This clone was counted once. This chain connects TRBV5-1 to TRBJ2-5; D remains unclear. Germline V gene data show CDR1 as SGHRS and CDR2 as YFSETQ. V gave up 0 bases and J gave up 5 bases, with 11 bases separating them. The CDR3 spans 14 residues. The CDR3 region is CASSLGAARETQYF. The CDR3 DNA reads TGCGCCAGCAGCTTGGGGGCCGCTCGGGAGACCCAGTACTTC.

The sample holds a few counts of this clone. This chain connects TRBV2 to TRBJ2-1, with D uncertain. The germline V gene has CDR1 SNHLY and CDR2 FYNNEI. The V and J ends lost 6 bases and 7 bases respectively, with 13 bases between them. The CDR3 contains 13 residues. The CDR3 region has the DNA TGTGCCAGCAGCGCACCTTTTAATAATGAGCAGTTCTTC. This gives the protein CASSAPFNNEQFF.

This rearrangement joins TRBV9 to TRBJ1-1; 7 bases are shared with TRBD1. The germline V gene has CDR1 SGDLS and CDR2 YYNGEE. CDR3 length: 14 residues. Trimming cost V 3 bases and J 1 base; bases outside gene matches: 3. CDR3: CASSGHRGNTEAFF. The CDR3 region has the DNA TGTGCCAGCAGCGGTCACAGGGGGAACACTGAAGCTTTCTTT.

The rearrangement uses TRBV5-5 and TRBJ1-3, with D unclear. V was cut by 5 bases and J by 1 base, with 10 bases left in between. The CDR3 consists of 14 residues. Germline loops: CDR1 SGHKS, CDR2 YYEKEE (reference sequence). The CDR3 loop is CASSTGDSGNTIYF. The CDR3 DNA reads TGTGCCAGCAGTACGGGTGATTCTGGAAACACCATATATTTT.

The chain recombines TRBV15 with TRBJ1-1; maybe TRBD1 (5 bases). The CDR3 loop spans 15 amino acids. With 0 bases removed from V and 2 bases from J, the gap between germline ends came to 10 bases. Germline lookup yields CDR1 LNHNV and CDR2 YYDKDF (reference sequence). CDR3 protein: CATSRELGTNTEAFF. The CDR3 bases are TGTGCCACCAGCAGAGAATTAGGGACTAACACTGAAGCTTTCTTT.

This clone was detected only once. CDR3 in amino acids: CAISDVADEQFF. The CDR3 nucleotides are TGTGCCATCAGTGACGTCGCGGATGAGCAGTTCTTC. This chain connects TRBV10-3 to TRBJ2-1; no definite D call. The V gene lost 3 bases and the J gene lost 8 bases, with 8 bases spanning the gap. CDR1 and CDR2 from the germline V gene are ENHRY and SYGVKD. The CDR3 is 12 residues long.

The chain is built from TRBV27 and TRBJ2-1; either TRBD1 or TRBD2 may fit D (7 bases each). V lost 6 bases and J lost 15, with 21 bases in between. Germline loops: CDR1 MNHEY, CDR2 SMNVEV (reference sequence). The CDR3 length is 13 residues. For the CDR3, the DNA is TGTGCCAGCAGACACCATTTAGACAGGGAGGGGTTCTTC. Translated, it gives CASRHHLDREGFF.

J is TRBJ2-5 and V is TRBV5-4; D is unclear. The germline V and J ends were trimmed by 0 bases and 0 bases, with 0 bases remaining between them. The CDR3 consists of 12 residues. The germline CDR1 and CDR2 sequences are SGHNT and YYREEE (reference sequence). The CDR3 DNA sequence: TGTGCCAGCAGCTTGGACCAAGAGACCCAGTACTTC. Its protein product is CASSLDQETQYF.

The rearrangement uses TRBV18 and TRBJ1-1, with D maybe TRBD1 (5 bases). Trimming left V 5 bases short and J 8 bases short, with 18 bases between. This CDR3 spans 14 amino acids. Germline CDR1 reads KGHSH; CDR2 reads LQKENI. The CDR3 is CASSGLGERAEAFF. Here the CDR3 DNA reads TGTGCCAGCTCAGGGTTGGGGGAACGCGCCGAAGCTTTCTTT.

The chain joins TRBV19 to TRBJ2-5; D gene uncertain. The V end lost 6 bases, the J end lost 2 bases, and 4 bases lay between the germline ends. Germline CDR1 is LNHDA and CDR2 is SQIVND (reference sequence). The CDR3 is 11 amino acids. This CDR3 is CASRQQETQYF. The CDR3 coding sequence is TGTGCCAGTAGACAACAAGAGACCCAGTACTTC.

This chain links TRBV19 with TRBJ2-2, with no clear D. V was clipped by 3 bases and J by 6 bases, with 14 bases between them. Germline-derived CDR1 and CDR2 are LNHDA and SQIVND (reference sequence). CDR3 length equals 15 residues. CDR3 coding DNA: TGTGCCAGTAGTATCGAGCCACCGGGCCCCGGGGAGCTGTTTTTT. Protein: CASSIEPPGPGELFF.

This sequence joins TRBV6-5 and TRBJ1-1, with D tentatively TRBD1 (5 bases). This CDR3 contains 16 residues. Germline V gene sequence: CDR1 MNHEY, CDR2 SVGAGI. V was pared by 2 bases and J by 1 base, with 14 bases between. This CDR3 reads CASSYTGPVGNTEAFF. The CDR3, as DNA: TGTGCCAGCAGTTACACGGGGCCGGTGGGGAACACTGAAGCTTTCTTT.

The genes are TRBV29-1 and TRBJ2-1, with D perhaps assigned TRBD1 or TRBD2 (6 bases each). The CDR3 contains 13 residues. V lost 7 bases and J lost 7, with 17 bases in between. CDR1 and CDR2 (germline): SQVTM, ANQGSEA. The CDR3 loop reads CSDLGLGGNEQFF. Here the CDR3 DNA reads TGCAGCGACCTGGGCTTAGGGGGGAATGAGCAGTTCTTC.

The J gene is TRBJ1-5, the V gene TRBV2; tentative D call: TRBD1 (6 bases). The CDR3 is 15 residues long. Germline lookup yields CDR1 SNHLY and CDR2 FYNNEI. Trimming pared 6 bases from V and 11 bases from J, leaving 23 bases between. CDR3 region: CASRKAGLTGPAQHF. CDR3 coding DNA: TGTGCCAGCAGGAAGGCGGGTTTGACAGGTCCGGCCCAGCATTTT.

CDR3 loop: CASRRGTVYGYTF. The CDR3 DNA reads TGTGCCAGCAGACGTGGGACAGTCTATGGCTACACCTTC. V and J are TRBV28 and TRBJ1-2; 7 bases are shared with TRBD1. J gave up 4 bases and V 6 bases, and 5 bases lay outside the gene matches. Per germline, CDR1 MDHEN and CDR2 SYDVKM. This CDR3 has 13 residues.

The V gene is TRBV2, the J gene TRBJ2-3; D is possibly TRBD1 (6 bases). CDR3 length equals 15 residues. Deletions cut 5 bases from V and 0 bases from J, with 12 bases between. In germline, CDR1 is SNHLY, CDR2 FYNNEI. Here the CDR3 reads CASSRGTSSTDTQYF. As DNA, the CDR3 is TGTGCCAGCAGTAGGGGGACGAGTAGCACAGATACGCAGTATTTT.

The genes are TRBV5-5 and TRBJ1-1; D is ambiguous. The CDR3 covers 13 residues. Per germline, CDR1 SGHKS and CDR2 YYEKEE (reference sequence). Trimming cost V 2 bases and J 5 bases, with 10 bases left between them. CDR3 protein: CASSFSTLTEAFF. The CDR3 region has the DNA TGTGCCAGCAGCTTCTCGACCTTGACTGAAGCTTTCTTT. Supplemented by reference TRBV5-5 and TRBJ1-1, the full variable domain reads DAGVTQSPTHLIKTRGQQVTLRCSPISGHKSVSWYQQVLGQGPQFIFQYYEKEERGRGNFPDRFSARQFPNYSSELNVNALLLGDSALYLCASSFSTLTEAFFGQGTRLTVV.

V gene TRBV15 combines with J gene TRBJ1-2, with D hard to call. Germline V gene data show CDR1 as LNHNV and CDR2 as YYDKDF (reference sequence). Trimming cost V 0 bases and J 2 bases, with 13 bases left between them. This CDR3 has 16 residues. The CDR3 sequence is CATSRDLGIGNYGYTF. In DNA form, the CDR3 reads TGTGCCACCAGCAGAGATCTTGGGATAGGGAACTATGGCTACACCTTC.

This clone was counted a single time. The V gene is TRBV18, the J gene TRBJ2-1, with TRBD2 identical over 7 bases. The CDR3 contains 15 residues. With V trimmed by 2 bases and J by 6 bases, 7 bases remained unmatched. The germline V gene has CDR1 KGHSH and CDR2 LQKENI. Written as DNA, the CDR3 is TGTGCCAGCTCACCAACGCGGGAGTTAGGCAATGAGCAGTTCTTC. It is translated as CASSPTRELGNEQFF.

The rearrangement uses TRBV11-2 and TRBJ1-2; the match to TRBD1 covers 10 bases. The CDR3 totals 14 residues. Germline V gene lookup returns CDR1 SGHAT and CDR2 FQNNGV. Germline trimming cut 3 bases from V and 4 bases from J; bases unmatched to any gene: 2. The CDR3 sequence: CASSLGQGFYGYTF. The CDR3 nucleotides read TGTGCCAGCAGCTTGGGACAGGGGTTCTATGGCTACACCTTC.

The CDR3 DNA reads as TGTGCCAGTAGTATAGGGCCGGGGCTCACTGAAGCTTTCTTT. Encoded protein: CASSIGPGLTEAFF. V is TRBV19 and J is TRBJ1-1, with D possibly TRBD1 on 5 matching bases. Germline CDR1 is LNHDA and CDR2 is SQIVND (reference sequence). The CDR3 loop spans 14 amino acids. V shed 1 base and J shed 4 bases, with 10 bases lying between them. Full variable domain (missing parts from reference TRBV19 and TRBJ1-1): DGGITQSPKYLFRKEGQNVTLSCEQNLNHDAMYWYRQDPGQGLRLIYYSQIVNDFQKGDIAEGYSVSREKKESFPLTVTSAQKNPTAFYLCASSIGPGLTEAFFGQGTRLTVV.

CDR3 nucleotide sequence: TGTGCCAGCCGACCCAGACAGGGGGCCAGTAATTTAAATGGCTACACCTTC. Amino acid sequence: CASRPRQGASNLNGYTF. The chain combines TRBV28 with TRBJ1-2, with 10 nucleotides matching TRBD1. Germline V CDR1 and CDR2: MDHEN, SYDVKM. The CDR3 has 17 amino acids. V shed 8 bases, J shed 6 bases, and the junction held 18 bases outside the gene matches.

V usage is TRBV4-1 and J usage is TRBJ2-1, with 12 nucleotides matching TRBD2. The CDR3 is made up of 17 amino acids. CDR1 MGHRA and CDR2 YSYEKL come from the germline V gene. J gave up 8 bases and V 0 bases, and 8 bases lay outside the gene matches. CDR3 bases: TGCGCCAGCAGCCAAGAGTTGCGACTAGCGGGAGTTGATGAGCAGTTCTTC. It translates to CASSQELRLAGVDEQFF.

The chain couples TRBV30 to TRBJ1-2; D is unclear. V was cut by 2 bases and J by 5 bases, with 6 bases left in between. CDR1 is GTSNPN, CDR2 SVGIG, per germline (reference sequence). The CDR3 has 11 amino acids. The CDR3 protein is CAWSRQYGYTF. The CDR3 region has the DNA TGTGCCTGGAGTAGACAATATGGCTACACCTTC.

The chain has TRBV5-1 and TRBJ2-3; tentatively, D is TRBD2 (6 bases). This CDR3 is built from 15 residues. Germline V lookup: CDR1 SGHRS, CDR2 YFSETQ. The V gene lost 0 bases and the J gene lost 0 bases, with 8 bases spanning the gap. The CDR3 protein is CASSLVGLSTDTQYF. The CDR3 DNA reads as TGCGCCAGCAGCTTGGTGGGACTCAGCACAGATACGCAGTATTTT.

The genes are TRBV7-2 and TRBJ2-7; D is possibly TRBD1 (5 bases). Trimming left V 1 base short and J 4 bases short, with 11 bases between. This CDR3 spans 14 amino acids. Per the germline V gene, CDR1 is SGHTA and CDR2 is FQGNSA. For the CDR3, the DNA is TGTGCCAGCAGCTTAGTATGGTCAGGGTACGAGCAGTACTTC. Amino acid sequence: CASSLVWSGYEQYF.

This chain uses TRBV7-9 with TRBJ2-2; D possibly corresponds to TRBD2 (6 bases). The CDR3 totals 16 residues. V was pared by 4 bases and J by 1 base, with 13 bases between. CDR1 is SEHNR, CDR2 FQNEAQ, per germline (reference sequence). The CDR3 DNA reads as TGTGCCAGCAGCTCGGGACTTCTACAGAACACCGGGGAGCTGTTTTTT. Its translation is CASSSGLLQNTGELFF.

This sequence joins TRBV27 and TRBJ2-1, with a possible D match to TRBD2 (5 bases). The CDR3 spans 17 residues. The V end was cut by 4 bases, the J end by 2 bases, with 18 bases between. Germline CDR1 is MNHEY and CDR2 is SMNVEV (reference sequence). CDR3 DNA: TGTGCCAGCAGTTACCGGGATGGCGGGTCCACCTACAATGAGCAGTTCTTC. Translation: CASSYRDGGSTYNEQFF.